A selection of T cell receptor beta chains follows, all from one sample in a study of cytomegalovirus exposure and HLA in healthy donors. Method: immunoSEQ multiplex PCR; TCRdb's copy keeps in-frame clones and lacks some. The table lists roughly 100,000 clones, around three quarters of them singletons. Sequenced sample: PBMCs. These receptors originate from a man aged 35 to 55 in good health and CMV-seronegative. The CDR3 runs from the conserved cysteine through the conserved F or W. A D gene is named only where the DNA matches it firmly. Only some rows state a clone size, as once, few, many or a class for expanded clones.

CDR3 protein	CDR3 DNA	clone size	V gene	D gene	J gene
CASSLAAGFGNTEAFF	TGCGCCAGCAGCTTGGCCGCAGGGTTTGGGAACACTGAAGCTTTCTTT	NA	TRBV5-1	NA	TRBJ1-1
CASTRQGDTGELFF	TGCGCCAGCACTCGACAGGGAGACACCGGGGAGCTGTTTTTT	NA	TRBV10-2	TRBD1	TRBJ2-2
CASASGGPLTDTQYF	TGTGCCAGCGCAAGCGGGGGCCCACTCACAGATACGCAGTATTTT	NA	TRBV5-6	TRBD2	TRBJ2-3
CASSLAGTTSYNEQFF	TGTGCCAGCAGCTTAGCGGGGACTACCTCCTACAATGAGCAGTTCTTC	NA	TRBV7-2	TRBD2	TRBJ2-1
CASSDPGVSLADTQYF	TGCGCCAGCAGTGACCCGGGTGTAAGTCTAGCAGATACGCAGTATTTT	NA	TRBV10-1	NA	TRBJ2-3
CASSLSGDRGGSETQYF	TGTGCCAGCAGTTTATCGGGGGACAGGGGCGGCTCAGAGACCCAGTACTTC	NA	TRBV27	TRBD1	TRBJ2-5
CASSRGQGFGGETQYF	TGCGCCAGCAGCCGAGGACAGGGGTTTGGAGGGGAGACCCAGTACTTC	NA	TRBV5-1	TRBD1	TRBJ2-5
CASSIFFGASGLETQYF	TGTGCCAGTAGTATCTTCTTCGGCGCTAGCGGGTTGGAGACCCAGTACTTC	NA	TRBV19	TRBD2	TRBJ2-5
CASSRTREKQPQHF	TGTGCTAGCAGCCGAACTCGGGAAAAACAGCCCCAGCATTTT	NA	TRBV7-7	NA	TRBJ1-5
CASSLGAQETQYF	TGTGCCAGCAGCTTAGGGGCCCAAGAGACCCAGTACTTC	once	TRBV11-3	NA	TRBJ2-5
CASSPGQAAYGYTF	TGTGCCAGCAGCCCGGGACAGGCCGCTTATGGCTACACCTTC	NA	TRBV11-1	TRBD1	TRBJ1-2
CASSSTGQGGTGANVLTF	TGCGCCAGCAGCTCAACGGGACAGGGGGGTACTGGGGCCAACGTCCTGACTTTC	NA	TRBV5-1	TRBD1	TRBJ2-6
CASSESQFDRGQGYTF	TGTGCCAGCAGTGAATCCCAATTTGACAGGGGGCAAGGCTACACCTTC	few	TRBV25-1	TRBD1	TRBJ1-2
CASSPTAGTDTQYF	TGTGCCAGCAGCCCTACAGCAGGCACAGATACGCAGTATTTT	NA	TRBV5-4	NA	TRBJ2-3
CASSSRTSGGMNTGELFF	TGTGCCAGCAGCTCCCGGACTAGCGGGGGGATGAACACCGGGGAGCTGTTTTTT	NA	TRBV5-4	TRBD2	TRBJ2-2
CASSIGTAPGELFF	TGTGCCAGCAGTATAGGGACAGCCCCCGGGGAGCTGTTTTTT	NA	TRBV28	TRBD1	TRBJ2-2
CASSLVPPFSGNTIYF	TGTGCCAGCAGCTTAGTTCCCCCCTTCTCTGGAAACACCATATATTTT	once	TRBV7-2	NA	TRBJ1-3
CASNLMGGREGTEAFF	TGCGCCAGCAACCTTATGGGAGGCAGGGAAGGCACTGAAGCTTTCTTT	NA	TRBV5-1	NA	TRBJ1-1
CASSSQSRGIYQETQYF	TGTGCCAGCAGTTCGCAATCCAGGGGGATATACCAAGAGACCCAGTACTTC	NA	TRBV27	TRBD1	TRBJ2-5
CASSFNLGATNEKLFF	TGCGCCAGCAGCTTTAATCTGGGAGCAACTAATGAAAAACTGTTTTTT	NA	TRBV5-1	NA	TRBJ1-4
CGVELTSGGYTDTQYF	TGCGGCGTTGAACTGACTAGCGGGGGTTACACAGATACGCAGTATTTT	few	TRBV29-1	TRBD2	TRBJ2-3
CASRSKAGEGTDTQYF	TGCGCCAGCAGATCCAAAGCGGGGGAGGGCACAGATACGCAGTATTTT	NA	TRBV5-1	TRBD2	TRBJ2-3
CASSLGQGWELFF	TGTGCCAGCAGCTTGGGACAGGGATGGGAGCTGTTTTTT	NA	TRBV13	TRBD1	TRBJ2-2
CASSGTQGRTEAFF	TGTGCCAGCAGCGGGACTCAAGGAAGAACTGAAGCTTTCTTT	NA	TRBV6-1	NA	TRBJ1-1
CSIPGQGWTEAFF	TGTTCCATCCCGGGACAGGGTTGGACTGAAGCTTTCTTT	NA	TRBV7-9	TRBD1	TRBJ1-1
CASSSSRGPHETQYF	TGTGCCAGCAGCTCGTCAAGGGGGCCCCACGAGACCCAGTACTTC	NA	TRBV7-9	TRBD1	TRBJ2-5
CASSGPANYGYTF	TGTGCCAGCAGCGGGCCGGCTAACTATGGCTACACCTTC	NA	TRBV5-8	NA	TRBJ1-2
CASSLGSGGSAGTEAFF	TGTGCCAGCAGCTTGGGGTCGGGGGGAAGTGCAGGCACTGAAGCTTTCTTT	NA	TRBV7-2	NA	TRBJ1-1
CASSPRLASYNEQFF	TGCGCCAGCAGCCCCCGACTCGCCTCCTACAATGAGCAGTTCTTC	NA	TRBV4-3	NA	TRBJ2-1
CASRQGSGGNQPQHF	TGTGCCAGCCGACAGGGGAGTGGCGGCAATCAGCCCCAGCATTTT	once	TRBV19	TRBD1	TRBJ1-5
CASSFKLTDRGSQETQYF	TGTGCCAGCAGCTTTAAGTTGACGGACAGGGGGTCCCAAGAGACCCAGTACTTC	NA	TRBV11-2	TRBD1	TRBJ2-5
CASSYGLISNEKLFF	TGCGCCAGCAGCTACGGACTGATTTCTAATGAAAAACTGTTTTTT	NA	TRBV5-1	NA	TRBJ1-4
CASSSDSNTGELFF	TGTGCCAGCAGCTCGGACAGTAACACCGGGGAGCTGTTTTTT	once	TRBV7-3	NA	TRBJ2-2
CSSSLGQGERAFF	TGTTCCAGCAGCTTGGGACAGGGGGAAAGGGCTTTCTTT	NA	TRBV7-9	TRBD1	TRBJ1-1
CASSLGGTTGELFF	TGCGCCAGCAGCTTGGGTGGGACAACCGGGGAGCTGTTTTTT	NA	TRBV5-1	NA	TRBJ2-2
CASSLAGNTEAFF	TGTGCCAGCAGCTTAGCCGGGAACACTGAAGCTTTCTTT	NA	TRBV7-6	NA	TRBJ1-1
CASRAGTGGGEAFF	TGTGCCAGCAGGGCCGGGACAGGGGGCGGTGAAGCTTTCTTT	few	TRBV6-4	TRBD1	TRBJ1-1
CASSLTGAYGYTF	TGTGCCAGCAGCTTGACAGGGGCCTATGGCTACACCTTC	NA	TRBV7-9	TRBD1	TRBJ1-2
CASSLEASGGTLYTDTQYF	TGCGCCAGCAGCTTGGAGGCGAGCGGGGGTACTTTATACACAGATACGCAGTATTTT	NA	TRBV5-1	TRBD2	TRBJ2-3
CASSTGYSSYNEQFF	TGTGCCAGCAGTACAGGCTACAGCTCCTACAATGAGCAGTTCTTC	NA	TRBV6-4	NA	TRBJ2-1
CASSPAGVGNTIYF	TGTGCCAGCTCACCAGCGGGGGTTGGAAACACCATATATTTT	NA	TRBV18	NA	TRBJ1-3
CASSQGQGPQETQYF	TGCGCCAGCAGCCAAGGGCAGGGGCCCCAAGAGACCCAGTACTTC	NA	TRBV4-3	NA	TRBJ2-5
CASRAGTENTGELFF	TGTGCCAGCAGGGCCGGGACAGAGAACACCGGGGAGCTGTTTTTT	NA	TRBV7-9	TRBD1	TRBJ2-2
CASSLGRTAMNTEAFF	TGCGCCAGCAGCTTGGGCCGGACTGCTATGAACACTGAAGCTTTCTTT	few	TRBV5-1	NA	TRBJ1-1
CASSARQGRGNTIYF	TGTGCCAGTAGTGCTCGACAGGGACGTGGAAACACCATATATTTT	NA	TRBV19	TRBD1	TRBJ1-3
CSVDVQMNGNTIYF	TGCAGCGTTGATGTTCAGATGAATGGAAACACCATATATTTT	NA	TRBV29-1	NA	TRBJ1-3
CASSPGGNQPQHF	TGTGCCAGCAGCCCGGGAGGCAATCAGCCCCAGCATTTT	NA	TRBV7-9	NA	TRBJ1-5